This T cell receptor beta chain was retrieved from a study of blood T cell repertoires in COVID-19. Study-wide background: Acute and convalescent COVID-19 samples came from the United States, Italy and Spain. T cells, B-cell-depleted T cells, or PBMCs supplied cDNA or gDNA.

The method was immunoSEQ multiplex PCR; TCRdb's version includes in-frame clones alone and lacks a portion of them. The sample lists approximately 21,000 clones, roughly 75% seen once, with approximately 19% in the top ten. The germline V gene has CDR1 LGHNA and CDR2 YSLEER. The CDR3 is 17 amino acids. V dropped 1 base and J dropped 0; count of bases not matched to a gene: 6. This chain connects TRBV4-3 to TRBJ1-3; TRBD1 matches 7 bases. The receptor comes from a human donor in a cohort sampled during active or convalescent COVID-19. The material sequenced was peripheral blood. DNA of the CDR3: TGCGCCAGCAGCCAAGGACAGGGCAGGGCCTCTGGAAACACCATATATTTT. Its protein is CASSQGQGRASGNTIYF.